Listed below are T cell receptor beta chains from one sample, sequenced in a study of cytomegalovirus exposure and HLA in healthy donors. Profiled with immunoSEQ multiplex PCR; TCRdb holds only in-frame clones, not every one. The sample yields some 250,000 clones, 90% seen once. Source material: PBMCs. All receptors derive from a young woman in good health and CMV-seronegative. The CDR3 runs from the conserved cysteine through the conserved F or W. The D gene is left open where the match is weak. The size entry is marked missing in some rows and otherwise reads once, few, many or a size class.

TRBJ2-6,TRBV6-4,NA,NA,CASSAGHSGANVLTF,TGTGCCAGCAGTGCGGGACACTCTGGGGCCAACGTCCTGACTTTC
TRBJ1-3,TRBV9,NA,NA,CASSRPSSGNTIYF,TGTGCCAGCAGCCGTCCTAGCTCTGGAAACACCATATATTTT
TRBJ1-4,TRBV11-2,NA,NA,CASSFLGPNEKLFF,TGTGCCAGCAGCTTCCTAGGTCCTAATGAAAAACTGTTTTTT
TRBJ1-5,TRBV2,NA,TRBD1,CASGGDSYNQPQHF,TGTGCCAGCGGAGGGGACAGTTACAATCAGCCCCAGCATTTT
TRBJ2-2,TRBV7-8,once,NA,CASSLVLVDTGELFF,TGTGCCAGCAGCTTAGTGTTAGTGGACACCGGGGAGCTGTTTTTT
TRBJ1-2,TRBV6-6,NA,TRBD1,CASSSTDRGYYGYTF,TGTGCCAGCAGTTCCACAGACAGGGGTTACTATGGCTACACCTTC
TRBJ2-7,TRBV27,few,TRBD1,CASSPWTGGYEQYF,TGTGCCAGCAGTCCCTGGACAGGGGGGTACGAGCAGTACTTC
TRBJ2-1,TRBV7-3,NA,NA,CASSTSDYNEQFF,TGTGCCAGCAGCACAAGTGACTACAATGAGCAGTTCTTC
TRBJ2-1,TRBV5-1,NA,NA,CASNQGPPNNEQFF,TGCGCCAGCAATCAGGGCCCTCCAAACAATGAGCAGTTCTTC
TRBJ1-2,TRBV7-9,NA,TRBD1,CASSWDRGRGYGYTF,TGTGCCAGCAGTTGGGACAGGGGGCGCGGCTATGGCTACACCTTC
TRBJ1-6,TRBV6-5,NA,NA,CASSFGGSYNSPLHF,TGTGCCAGCAGCTTCGGAGGTTCCTATAATTCACCCCTCCACTTT
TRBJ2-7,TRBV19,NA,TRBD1,CASREGTGGSYEQYF,TGTGCCAGTAGGGAAGGGACAGGGGGGTCCTACGAGCAGTACTTC
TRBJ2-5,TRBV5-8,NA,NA,CASSLGSSTDTFKETQYF,TGTGCCAGCAGCTTGGGGTCGTCGACGGACACATTTAAAGAGACCCAGTACTTC
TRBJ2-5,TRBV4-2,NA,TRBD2,CASSQEWSGGNQETQYF,TGTGCCAGCAGCCAAGAATGGAGCGGGGGTAACCAAGAGACCCAGTACTTC
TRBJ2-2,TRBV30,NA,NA,CAWNRENTGELFF,TGTGCCTGGAACAGGGAGAACACCGGGGAGCTGTTTTTT
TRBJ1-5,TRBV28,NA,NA,CASSSPAVAGVQPQHF,TGTGCCAGCAGTTCCCCCGCCGTGGCAGGGGTACAGCCCCAGCATTTT
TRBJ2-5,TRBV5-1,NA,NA,CASSLGSGYQETQYF,TGCGCCAGCAGCTTGGGATCGGGGTACCAAGAGACCCAGTACTTC
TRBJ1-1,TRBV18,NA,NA,CASSTMNTEAFF,TGTGCCAGCTCGACAATGAACACTGAAGCTTTCTTT
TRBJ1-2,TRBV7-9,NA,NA,CASSLGQGSGYTF,TGTGCCAGCAGCTTAGGGCAGGGAAGTGGCTACACCTTC
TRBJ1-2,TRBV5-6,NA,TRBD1,CASSPVVGQGGYGYTF,TGTGCCAGCAGCCCGGTGGTGGGACAGGGTGGCTATGGCTACACCTTC
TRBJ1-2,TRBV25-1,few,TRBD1,CASSASTGGIYGYTF,TGTGCCAGCAGTGCCTCGACAGGGGGAATTTATGGCTACACCTTC
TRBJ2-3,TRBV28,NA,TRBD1,CASRRPSGQGTDTQYF,TGTGCCAGCAGGCGACCTTCGGGACAGGGCACAGATACGCAGTATTTT
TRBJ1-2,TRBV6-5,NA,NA,CASSQVGGGYGYTF,TGTGCCAGCAGTCAAGTCGGGGGGGGCTATGGCTACACCTTC
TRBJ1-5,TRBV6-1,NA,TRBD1,CASSEAGQGGWGQPQHF,TGTGCCAGCAGTGAAGCGGGACAGGGGGGATGGGGTCAGCCCCAGCATTTT
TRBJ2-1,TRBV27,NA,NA,CASSFVQYNEQFF,TGTGCCAGCAGTTTTGTGCAGTACAATGAGCAGTTCTTC
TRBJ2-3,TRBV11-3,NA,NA,CASSLGAGTDTQYF,TGTGCCAGCAGCTTAGGTGCGGGCACAGATACGCAGTATTTT
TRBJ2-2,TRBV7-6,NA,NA,CASSLEPVGGTGELFF,TGTGCCAGCAGCTTAGAACCGGTGGGAGGCACCGGGGAGCTGTTTTTT
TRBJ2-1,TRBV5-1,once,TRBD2,CASSLSPSGGANEQFF,TGCGCCAGCAGCTTGTCCCCGAGCGGGGGGGCCAATGAGCAGTTCTTC
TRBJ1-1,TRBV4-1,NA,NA,CASSQSGLRRGNTEAFF,TGCGCCAGCAGCCAAAGCGGCCTACGGAGGGGAAACACTGAAGCTTTCTTT
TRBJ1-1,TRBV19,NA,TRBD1,CASSIALYRGMRNTEAFF,TGTGCCAGTAGTATAGCGCTGTACAGGGGAATGAGGAACACTGAAGCTTTCTTT
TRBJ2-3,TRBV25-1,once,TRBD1,CASSVGQGTADTQYF,TGTGCCAGCAGTGTAGGACAGGGGACAGCAGATACGCAGTATTTT
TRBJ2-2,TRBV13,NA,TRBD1,CASSWGQGRRELFF,TGTGCCAGCAGCTGGGGACAGGGGAGGCGGGAGCTGTTTTTT
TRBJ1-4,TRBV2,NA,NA,CASSDRQDEEKLFF,TGTGCCAGCAGTGATAGACAGGACGAGGAAAAACTGTTTTTT
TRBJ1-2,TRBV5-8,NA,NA,CASSLVRQGGYTF,TGTGCCAGCAGCTTAGTTCGGCAGGGAGGCTACACCTTC
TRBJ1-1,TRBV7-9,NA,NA,CASQQGRAMNTEAFF,TGTGCCAGCCAACAGGGCCGCGCTATGAACACTGAAGCTTTCTTT
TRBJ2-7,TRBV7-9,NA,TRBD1,CASSQGQVSYEQYF,TGTGCCAGCAGCCAAGGACAGGTGTCCTACGAGCAGTACTTC
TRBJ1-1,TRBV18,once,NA,CASSPGDTEAFF,TGTGCCAGCTCACCCGGGGACACTGAAGCTTTCTTT
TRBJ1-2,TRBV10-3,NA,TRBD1,CAISTGTGAGYTF,TGTGCCATCAGCACGGGGACAGGGGCCGGCTACACCTTC
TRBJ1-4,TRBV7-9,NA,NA,CASINGRVGLNEKLFF,TGTGCCAGCATCAACGGTCGAGTTGGGCTAAATGAAAAACTGTTTTTT
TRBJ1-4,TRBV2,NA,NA,CASSLDRTNEKLFF,TGTGCCAGCAGTCTCGACAGAACTAATGAAAAACTGTTTTTT
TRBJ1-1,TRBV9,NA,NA,CASSYLSWNTEAFF,TGTGCCAGCAGCTACCTGAGTTGGAACACTGAAGCTTTCTTT
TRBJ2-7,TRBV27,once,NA,CATKLGTYTYEQYF,TGTGCCACCAAGTTAGGGACATACACCTACGAGCAGTACTTC
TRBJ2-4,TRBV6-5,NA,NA,CASSAISVPGIQYF,TGTGCCAGCAGTGCGATTTCGGTTCCGGGCATTCAGTACTTC
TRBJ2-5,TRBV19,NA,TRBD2,CASSELGLAGTWDQETQYF,TGTGCCAGTAGTGAATTGGGACTAGCGGGGACATGGGACCAAGAGACCCAGTACTTC
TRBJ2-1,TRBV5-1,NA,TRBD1,CASSPRQGARNEQFF,TGCGCCAGCAGCCCGCGACAGGGGGCGAGAAATGAGCAGTTCTTC
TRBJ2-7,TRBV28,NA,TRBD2,CASIGGLAGIYEQYF,TGTGCCAGCATCGGGGGACTAGCGGGAATCTACGAGCAGTACTTC
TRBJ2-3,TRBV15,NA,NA,CATSSTGTDTQYF,TGTGCCACCAGCTCTACAGGGACAGATACGCAGTATTTT